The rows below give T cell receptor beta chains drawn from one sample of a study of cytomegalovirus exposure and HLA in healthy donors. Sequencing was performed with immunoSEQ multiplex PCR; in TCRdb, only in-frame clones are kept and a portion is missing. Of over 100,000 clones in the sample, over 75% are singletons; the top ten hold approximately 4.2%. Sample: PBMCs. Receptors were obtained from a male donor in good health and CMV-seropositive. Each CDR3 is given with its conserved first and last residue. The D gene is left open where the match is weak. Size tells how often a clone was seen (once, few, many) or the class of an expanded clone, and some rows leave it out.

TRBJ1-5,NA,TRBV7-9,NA,CASSFGRGLSQPQHF,TGTGCCAGCAGCTTCGGCAGGGGCTTAAGTCAGCCCCAGCATTTT
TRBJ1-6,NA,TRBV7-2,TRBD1,CASSSGQPSSYNSPLHF,TGTGCCAGCAGCTCGGGACAGCCGAGCTCCTATAATTCACCCCTCCACTTT
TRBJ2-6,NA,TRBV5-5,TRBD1,CASSSDRGASSGANVLTF,TGTGCCAGCAGTTCGGACAGGGGCGCAAGCTCTGGGGCCAACGTCCTGACTTTC
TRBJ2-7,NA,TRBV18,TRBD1,CASSPPIRDRDMYEQYF,TGTGCCAGCTCACCACCTATAAGGGACAGGGATATGTACGAGCAGTACTTC
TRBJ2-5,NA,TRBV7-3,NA,CASSLTSIGETQYF,TGTGCCAGCAGCTTAACTAGTATTGGAGAGACCCAGTACTTC
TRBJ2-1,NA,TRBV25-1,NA,CASSNPGELPLKQFF,TGTGCCAGCAGTAACCCGGGGGAACTACCCCTGAAGCAGTTCTTC
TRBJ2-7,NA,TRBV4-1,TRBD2,CASSQELAGIEQYF,TGCGCCAGCAGCCAAGAACTAGCGGGGATCGAGCAGTACTTC
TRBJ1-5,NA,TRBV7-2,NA,CASSLAGRGASNQPQHF,TGTGCCAGCAGCTTAGCGGGTCGGGGGGCGAGCAATCAGCCCCAGCATTTT
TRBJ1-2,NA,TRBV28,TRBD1,CASSPVTGDDTF,TGTGCCAGCAGTCCCGTTACAGGGGATGACACCTTC
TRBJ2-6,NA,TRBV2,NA,CASSARGGANVLTF,TGTGCCAGCAGTGCTCGGGGTGGGGCCAACGTCCTGACTTTC
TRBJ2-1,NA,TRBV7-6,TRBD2,CASSLALRGGALFF,TGTGCCAGCAGCTTAGCGCTTCGCGGGGGGGCCCTGTTCTTC
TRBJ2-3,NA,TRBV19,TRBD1,CASSVRQGLIADTQYF,TGTGCCAGTAGTGTCCGACAGGGCCTCATTGCAGATACGCAGTATTTT
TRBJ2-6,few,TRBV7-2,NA,CASSLSRGGANGLTF,TGTGCCAGCAGCTTGTCTAGAGGTGGGGCCAACGGCCTGACTTTC
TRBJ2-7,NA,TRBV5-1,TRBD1,CASSSGTGPPYEQYF,TGCGCCAGCAGCTCGGGGACAGGCCCCCCGTACGAGCAGTACTTC
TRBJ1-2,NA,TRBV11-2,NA,CASSLEGARDYGYTF,TGTGCCAGCAGCTTAGAGGGGGCGCGAGACTATGGCTACACCTTC
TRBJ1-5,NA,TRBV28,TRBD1,CASSQGQGRQPQHF,TGCGCCAGCAGCCAAGGACAGGGGCGTCAGCCCCAGCATTTT
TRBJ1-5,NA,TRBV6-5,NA,CASSYSGRNNQPQHF,TGTGCCAGCAGTTACTCTGGCAGGAACAATCAGCCCCAGCATTTT
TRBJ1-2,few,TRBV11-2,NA,CASSKQGNDGYTF,TGTGCCAGCAGCAAACAGGGTAATGATGGCTACACCTTC
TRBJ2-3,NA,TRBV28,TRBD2,CASSLGAGGTDTQYF,TGTGCCAGCAGCTTAGGGGCGGGGGGCACAGATACGCAGTATTTT
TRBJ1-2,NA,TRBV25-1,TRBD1,CASSTDRGKGVYGYTF,TGTGCCAGCAGTACGGACAGGGGGAAGGGAGTCTATGGCTACACCTTC
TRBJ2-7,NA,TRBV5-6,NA,CARDYRQGDDYEQYF,TGTGCCAGGGACTACCGACAGGGTGACGACTACGAGCAGTACTTC
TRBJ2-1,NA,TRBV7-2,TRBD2,CASSLARGVKGYNEQFF,TGTGCCAGCAGCTTAGCGCGGGGGGTGAAGGGATACAATGAGCAGTTCTTC
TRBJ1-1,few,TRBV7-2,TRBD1,CASSLGQRNMNTEAFF,TGTGCCAGCAGCCTGGGACAGAGAAACATGAACACTGAAGCTTTCTTT
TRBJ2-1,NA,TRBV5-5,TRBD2,CASALSGGPYNEQFF,TGTGCCAGCGCATTAAGCGGGGGCCCCTACAATGAGCAGTTCTTC